Below, one T cell receptor (beta chain) is given with its context. Its antigen is undetermined. Germline is not matched at one junction end, which may reflect a read error. The sample is drawn from a study of tumor and adjacent non-tumor tissue in lung cancer. Study information: Patients were aged about 30 to 80, nine to eleven men and a handful of women, stage I to III. On average, productive TCRbeta reads reached some 4.2 million per sample.

Study-wide points: Top 100 clones took a larger repertoire share in normal lung. Significantly higher TCR diversity was found in tumor than normal lung.

Three rounds of nested PCR, following a modified ARM-PCR protocol, produced the TCRbeta library. TCRdb itself ran the multiplex PCR reads through MiXCR, one entry per CDR3 protein. This table holds about 110,000 distinct CDR3 sequences, over 70% found once. RNA was extracted from bulk tissue without any cell sorting. CDR3 length: 14 residues. Germline loops: CDR1 MNHEY, CDR2 SVGAGI. The gene calls are TRBV6-5 and TRBJ1-4; D ambiguous. The source of this sequence is a man between 65 and 85 years old with non-small cell lung cancer. The source material was lung tumor tissue. The CDR3, as DNA: TGTGCCAGCAGGCCCACGGAGCCCTATGAAAAACCGTTTTTT. Translation: CASRPTEPYEKPFF.